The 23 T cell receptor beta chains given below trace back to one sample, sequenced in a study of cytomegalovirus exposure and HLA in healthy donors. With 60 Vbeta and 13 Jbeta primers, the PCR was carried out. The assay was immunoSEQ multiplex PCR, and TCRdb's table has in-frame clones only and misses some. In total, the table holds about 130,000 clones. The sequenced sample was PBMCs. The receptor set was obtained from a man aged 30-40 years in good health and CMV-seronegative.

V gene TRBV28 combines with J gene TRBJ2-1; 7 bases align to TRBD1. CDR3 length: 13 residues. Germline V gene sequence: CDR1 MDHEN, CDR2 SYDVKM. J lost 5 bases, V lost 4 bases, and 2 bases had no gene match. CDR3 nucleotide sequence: TGTGCCAGCAGTTCCGGGACAGACAATGAGCAGTTCTTC. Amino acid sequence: CASSSGTDNEQFF.

The CDR3 loop reads CASSADRYNQPQHF. The CDR3 DNA reads TGTGCCAGCAGCGCGGACAGATATAATCAGCCCCAGCATTTT. The chain combines TRBV7-9 with TRBJ1-5; possible D gene TRBD1, 6 bases. The CDR3 length is 14 residues. The germline gives CDR1 SEHNR, CDR2 FQNEAQ (reference sequence). The ends were cut back, 5 bases at V and 4 bases at J, with 12 bases in the middle.

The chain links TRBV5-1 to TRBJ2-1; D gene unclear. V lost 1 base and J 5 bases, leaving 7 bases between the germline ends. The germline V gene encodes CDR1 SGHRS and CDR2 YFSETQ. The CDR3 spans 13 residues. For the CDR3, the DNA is TGCGCCAGCAGCTTGCCCTTTAACAATGAGCAGTTCTTC. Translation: CASSLPFNNEQFF.

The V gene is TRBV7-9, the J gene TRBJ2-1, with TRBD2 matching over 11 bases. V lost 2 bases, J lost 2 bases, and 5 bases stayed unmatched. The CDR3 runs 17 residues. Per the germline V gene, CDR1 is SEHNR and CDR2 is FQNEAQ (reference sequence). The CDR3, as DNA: TGTGCCAGCAGCTTACGCCGACTAGCGGGGACCTACAATGAGCAGTTCTTC. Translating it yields CASSLRRLAGTYNEQFF.

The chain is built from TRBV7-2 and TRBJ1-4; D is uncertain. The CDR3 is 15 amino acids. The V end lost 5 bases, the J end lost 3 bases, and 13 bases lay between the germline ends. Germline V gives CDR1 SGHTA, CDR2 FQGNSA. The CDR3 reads CASSTAGLSNEKLFF. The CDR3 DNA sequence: TGTGCCAGCAGCACTGCAGGATTATCTAATGAAAAACTGTTTTTT.

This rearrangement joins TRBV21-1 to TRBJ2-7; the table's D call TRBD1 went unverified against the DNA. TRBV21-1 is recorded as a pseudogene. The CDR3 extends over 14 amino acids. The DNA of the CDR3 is TGTGCCAGCAGGGAACGGGACACTTCCTACGAGCAGTACTTC. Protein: CASRERDTSYEQYF.

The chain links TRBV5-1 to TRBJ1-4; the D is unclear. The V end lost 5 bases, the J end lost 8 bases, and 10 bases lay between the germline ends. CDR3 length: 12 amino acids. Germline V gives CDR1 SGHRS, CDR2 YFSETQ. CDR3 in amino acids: CASSFEGEKLFF. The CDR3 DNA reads TGCGCCAGCAGTTTCGAGGGAGAAAAACTGTTTTTT.

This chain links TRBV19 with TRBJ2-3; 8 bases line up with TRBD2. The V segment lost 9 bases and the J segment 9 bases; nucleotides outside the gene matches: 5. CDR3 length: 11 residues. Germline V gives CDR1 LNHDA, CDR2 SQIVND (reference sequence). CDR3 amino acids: CASAGGGTQYF. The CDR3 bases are TGTGCCAGCGCCGGGGGGGGGACGCAGTATTTT.

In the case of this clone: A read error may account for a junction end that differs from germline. The CDR3: CARSFPREELF. The CDR3, as DNA: TGTGCCAGAAGCTTCCCCCGCGAAGAGCTCTTC. V is TRBV5-3 and J is TRBJ2-4; D is ambiguous. TRBV5-3 is an ORF; its function is uncertain. The CDR3 is made up of 11 amino acids.

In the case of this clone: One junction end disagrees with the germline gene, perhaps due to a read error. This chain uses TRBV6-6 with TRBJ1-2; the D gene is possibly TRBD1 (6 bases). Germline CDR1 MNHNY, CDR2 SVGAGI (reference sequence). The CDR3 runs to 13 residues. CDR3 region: CASSSDAGAGPLF. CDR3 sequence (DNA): TGTGCCAGCAGTTCAGATGCGGGGGCTGGACCGCTCTTC.

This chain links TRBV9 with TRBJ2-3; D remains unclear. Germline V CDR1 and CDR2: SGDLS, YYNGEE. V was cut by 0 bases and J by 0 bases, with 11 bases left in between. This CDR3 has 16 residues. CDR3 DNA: TGTGCCAGCAGCGTAGTCCCCGACTTTAGCACAGATACGCAGTATTTT. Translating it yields CASSVVPDFSTDTQYF.

CDR3 region: CASSLIQGLAEMNTGELFF. The DNA of the CDR3 is TGTGCCAGCAGCTTAATACAGGGACTAGCGGAGATGAACACCGGGGAGCTGTTTTTT. The V gene is TRBV7-8, the J gene TRBJ2-2; 11 bases are shared with TRBD2. Trimming cost V 2 bases and J 1 base; bases outside gene matches: 9. From germline, CDR1 is SGHVS and CDR2 FQNEAQ. The CDR3 has 19 amino acids.

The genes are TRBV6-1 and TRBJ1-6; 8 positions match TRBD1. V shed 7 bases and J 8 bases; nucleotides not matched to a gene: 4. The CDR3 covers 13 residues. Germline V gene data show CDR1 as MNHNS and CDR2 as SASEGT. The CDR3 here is CASTDRGDSPLHF. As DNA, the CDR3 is TGTGCCAGCACCGACAGGGGAGATTCACCCCTCCACTTT.

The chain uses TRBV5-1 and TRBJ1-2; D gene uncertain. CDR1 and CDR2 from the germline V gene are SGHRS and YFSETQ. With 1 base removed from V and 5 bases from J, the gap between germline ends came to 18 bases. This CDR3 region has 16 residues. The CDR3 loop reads CASSLRGEGSSYGYTF. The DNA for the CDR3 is TGCGCCAGCAGCTTGCGGGGAGAGGGTTCGAGTTATGGCTACACCTTC.

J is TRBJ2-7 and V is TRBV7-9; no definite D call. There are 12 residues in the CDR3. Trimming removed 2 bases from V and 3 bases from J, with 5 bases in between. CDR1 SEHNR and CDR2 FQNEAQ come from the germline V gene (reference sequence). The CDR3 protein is CASSLNYYEQYF. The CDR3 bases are TGTGCCAGCAGCTTAAATTACTACGAGCAGTACTTC.

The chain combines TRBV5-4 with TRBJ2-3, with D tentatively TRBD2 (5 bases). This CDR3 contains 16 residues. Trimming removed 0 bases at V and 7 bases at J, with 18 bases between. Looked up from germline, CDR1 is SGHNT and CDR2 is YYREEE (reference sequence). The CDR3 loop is CASSLADSRRLNTQYF. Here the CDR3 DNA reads TGTGCCAGCAGCTTGGCTGACTCGAGGAGGCTTAATACGCAGTATTTT.

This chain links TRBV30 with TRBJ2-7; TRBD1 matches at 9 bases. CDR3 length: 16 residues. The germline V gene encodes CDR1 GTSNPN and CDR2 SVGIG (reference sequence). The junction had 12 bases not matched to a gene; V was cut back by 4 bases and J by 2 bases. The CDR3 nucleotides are TGTGCCTGGACCCCTAGGTGGGGACAGGGAACCTACGAGCAGTACTTC. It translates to CAWTPRWGQGTYEQYF. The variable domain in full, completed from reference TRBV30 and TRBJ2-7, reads SQTIHQWPATLVQPVGSPLSLECTVEGTSNPNLYWYRQAAGRGLQLLFYSVGIGQISSEVPQNLSASRPQDRQFILSSKKLLLSDSGFYLCAWTPRWGQGTYEQYFGPGTRLTVT.

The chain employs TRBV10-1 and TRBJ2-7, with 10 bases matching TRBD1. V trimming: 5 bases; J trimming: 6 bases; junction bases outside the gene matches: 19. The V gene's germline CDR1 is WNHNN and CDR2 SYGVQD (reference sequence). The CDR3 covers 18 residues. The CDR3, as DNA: TGCGCCAGCAGTACTCCGGGACAGGGGAGGTTAATACCCTGCGAGCAGTACTTC. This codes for CASSTPGQGRLIPCEQYF.

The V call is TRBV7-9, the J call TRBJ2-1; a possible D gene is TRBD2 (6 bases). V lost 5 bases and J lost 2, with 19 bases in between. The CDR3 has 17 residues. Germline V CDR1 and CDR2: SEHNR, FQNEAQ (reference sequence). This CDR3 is CASSTLFVAETYNEQFF. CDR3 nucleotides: TGTGCCAGCAGCACGCTTTTTGTAGCGGAAACCTACAATGAGCAGTTCTTC.

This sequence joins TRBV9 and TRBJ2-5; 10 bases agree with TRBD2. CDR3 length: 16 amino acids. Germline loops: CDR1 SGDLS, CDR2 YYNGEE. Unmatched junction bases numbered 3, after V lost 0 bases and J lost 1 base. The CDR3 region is CASSVGLAGVQETQYF. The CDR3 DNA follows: TGTGCCAGCAGCGTAGGGCTAGCGGGGGTCCAAGAGACCCAGTACTTC.

The CDR3 nucleotides read TGTGCCAGCAGTCCCCGGGGAGCCAGCACAGATACGCAGTATTTT. Translated, it gives CASSPRGASTDTQYF. This chain uses TRBV27 with TRBJ2-3; the D gene is possibly TRBD2 (5 bases). The CDR3 extends over 15 amino acids. V lost 5 bases to trimming and J lost 0 bases, with 12 bases between them. Germline V gives CDR1 MNHEY, CDR2 SMNVEV (reference sequence).

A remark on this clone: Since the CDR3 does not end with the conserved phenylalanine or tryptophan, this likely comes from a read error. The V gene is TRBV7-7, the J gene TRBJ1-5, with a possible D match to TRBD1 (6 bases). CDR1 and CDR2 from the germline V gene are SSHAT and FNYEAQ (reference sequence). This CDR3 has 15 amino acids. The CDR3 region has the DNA TGTGCTAGCAGCGACAAGGGGAGGGGGGATCAGCCCCAGCATTCT. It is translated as CASSDKGRGDQPQHS.

CDR3 protein: CASSYAGASYGYTF. DNA of the CDR3: TGTGCCAGCAGTTACGCGGGGGCAAGCTATGGCTACACCTTC. The chain has TRBV6-5 and TRBJ1-2, with a weak D call TRBD1 (6 bases). Deletions cut 2 bases from V and 4 bases from J, with 11 bases between. The CDR3 is made up of 14 amino acids. Germline V gives CDR1 MNHEY, CDR2 SVGAGI.